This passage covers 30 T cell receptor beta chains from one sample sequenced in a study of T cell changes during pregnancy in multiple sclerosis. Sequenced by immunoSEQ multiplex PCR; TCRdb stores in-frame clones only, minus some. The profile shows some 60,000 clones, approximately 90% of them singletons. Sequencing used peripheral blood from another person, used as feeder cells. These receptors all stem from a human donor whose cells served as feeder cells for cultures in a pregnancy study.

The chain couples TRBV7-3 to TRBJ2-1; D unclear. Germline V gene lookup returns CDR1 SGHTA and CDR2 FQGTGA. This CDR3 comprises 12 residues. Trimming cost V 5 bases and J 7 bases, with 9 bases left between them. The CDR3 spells CASSRTANEQFF. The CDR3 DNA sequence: TGTGCCAGCAGCCGGACCGCTAATGAGCAGTTCTTC.

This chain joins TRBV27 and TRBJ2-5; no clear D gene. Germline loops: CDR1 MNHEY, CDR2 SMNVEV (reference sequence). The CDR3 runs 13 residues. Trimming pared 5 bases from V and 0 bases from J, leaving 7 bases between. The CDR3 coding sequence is TGTGCCAGCAGTCCCCGGGACCAAGAGACCCAGTACTTC. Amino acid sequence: CASSPRDQETQYF.

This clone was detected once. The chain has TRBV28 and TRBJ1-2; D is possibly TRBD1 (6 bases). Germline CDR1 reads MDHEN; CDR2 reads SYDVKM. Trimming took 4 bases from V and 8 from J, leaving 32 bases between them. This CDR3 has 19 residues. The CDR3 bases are TGTGCCAGCAGTTCCCTTGGTGAAGGCAGGAGGGGGGAGTTAAACGGCTACACCTTC. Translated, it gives CASSSLGEGRRGELNGYTF.

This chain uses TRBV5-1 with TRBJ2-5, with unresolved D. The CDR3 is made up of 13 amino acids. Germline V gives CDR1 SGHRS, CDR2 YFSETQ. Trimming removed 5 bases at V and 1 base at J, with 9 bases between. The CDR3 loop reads CASRALPQETQYF. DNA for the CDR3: TGCGCCAGCAGGGCCCTGCCCCAAGAGACCCAGTACTTC.

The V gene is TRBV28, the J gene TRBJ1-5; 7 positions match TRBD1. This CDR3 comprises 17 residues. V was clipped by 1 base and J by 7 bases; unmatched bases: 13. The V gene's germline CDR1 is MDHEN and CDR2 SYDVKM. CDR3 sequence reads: CASSLYERGRSEQPQHF. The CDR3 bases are TGTGCCAGCAGTTTATATGAAAGGGGGCGCTCAGAACAGCCCCAGCATTTT.

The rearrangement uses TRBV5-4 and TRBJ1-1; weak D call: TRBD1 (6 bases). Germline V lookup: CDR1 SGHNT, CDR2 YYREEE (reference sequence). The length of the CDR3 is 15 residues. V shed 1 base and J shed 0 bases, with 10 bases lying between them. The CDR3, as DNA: TGTGCCAGCAGCTTGTTGGACAGAATGAACACTGAAGCTTTCTTT. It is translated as CASSLLDRMNTEAFF.

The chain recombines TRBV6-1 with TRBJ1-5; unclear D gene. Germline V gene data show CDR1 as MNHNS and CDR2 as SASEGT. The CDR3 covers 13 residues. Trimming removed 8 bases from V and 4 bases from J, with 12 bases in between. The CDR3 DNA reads TGTGCCAGCGGGGTTATGAGAAATCAGCCCCAGCATTTT. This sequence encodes CASGVMRNQPQHF.

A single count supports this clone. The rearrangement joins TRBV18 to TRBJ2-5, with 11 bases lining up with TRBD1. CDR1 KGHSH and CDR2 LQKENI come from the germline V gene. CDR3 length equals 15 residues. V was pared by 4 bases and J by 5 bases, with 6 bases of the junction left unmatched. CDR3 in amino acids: CASSRTGGGGETQYF. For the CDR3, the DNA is TGTGCCAGCTCACGGACAGGGGGCGGAGGGGAGACCCAGTACTTC.

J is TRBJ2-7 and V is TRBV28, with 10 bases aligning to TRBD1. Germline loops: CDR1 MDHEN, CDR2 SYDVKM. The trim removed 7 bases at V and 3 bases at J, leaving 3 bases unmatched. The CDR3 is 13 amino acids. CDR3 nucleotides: TGTGCCAGCATGGGACAGGGGTACTACGAGCAGTACTTC. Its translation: CASMGQGYYEQYF. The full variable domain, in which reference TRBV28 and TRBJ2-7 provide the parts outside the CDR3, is DVKVTQSSRYLVKRTGEKVFLECVQDMDHENMFWYRQDPGLGLRLIYFSYDVKMKEKGDIPEGYSVSREKKERFSLILESASTNQTSMYLCASMGQGYYEQYFGPGTRLTVT.

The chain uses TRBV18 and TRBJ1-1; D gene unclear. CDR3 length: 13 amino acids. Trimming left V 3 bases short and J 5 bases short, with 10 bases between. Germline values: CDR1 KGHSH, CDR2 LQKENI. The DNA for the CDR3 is TGTGCCAGCTCACCGCCTGGCGTAACTGAAGCTTTCTTT. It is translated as CASSPPGVTEAFF.

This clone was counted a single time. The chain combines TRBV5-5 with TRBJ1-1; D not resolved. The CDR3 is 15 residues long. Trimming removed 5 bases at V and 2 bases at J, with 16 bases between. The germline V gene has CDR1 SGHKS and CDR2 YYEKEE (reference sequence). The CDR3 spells CASSPYRPVNTEAFF. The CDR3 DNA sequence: TGTGCCAGCAGTCCGTATAGACCGGTCAACACTGAAGCTTTCTTT. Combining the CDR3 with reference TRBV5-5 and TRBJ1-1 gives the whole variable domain DAGVTQSPTHLIKTRGQQVTLRCSPISGHKSVSWYQQVLGQGPQFIFQYYEKEERGRGNFPDRFSARQFPNYSSELNVNALLLGDSALYLCASSPYRPVNTEAFFGQGTRLTVV.

CDR3 residues: CASSLDGFGDQPQHF. The CDR3 DNA reads as TGTGCCAGCAGCTTAGATGGCTTTGGGGATCAGCCCCAGCATTTT. J is TRBJ1-5 and V is TRBV7-2; no firm D call. Trimming took off 1 base at V and 5 bases at J, with 12 bases between the two ends. The V gene's germline CDR1 is SGHTA and CDR2 FQGNSA. The CDR3 is 15 residues long. The whole variable domain, remainder taken from reference TRBV7-2 and TRBJ1-5, is GAGVSQSPSNKVTEKGKDVELRCDPISGHTALYWYRQSLGQGLEFLIYFQGNSAPDKSGLPSDRFSAERTGGSVSTLTIQRTQQEDSAVYLCASSLDGFGDQPQHFGDGTRLSIL.

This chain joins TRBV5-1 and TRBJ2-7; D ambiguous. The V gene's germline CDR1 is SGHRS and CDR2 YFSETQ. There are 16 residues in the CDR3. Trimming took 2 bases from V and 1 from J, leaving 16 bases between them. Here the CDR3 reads CASSLRTGLESYEQYF. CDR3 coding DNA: TGCGCCAGCAGCTTAAGGACGGGCCTAGAATCCTACGAGCAGTACTTC. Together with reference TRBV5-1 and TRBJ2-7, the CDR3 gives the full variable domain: KAGVTQTPRYLIKTRGQQVTLSCSPISGHRSVSWYQQTPGQGLQFLFEYFSETQRNKGNFPGRFSGRQFSNSRSEMNVSTLELGDSALYLCASSLRTGLESYEQYFGPGTRLTVT.

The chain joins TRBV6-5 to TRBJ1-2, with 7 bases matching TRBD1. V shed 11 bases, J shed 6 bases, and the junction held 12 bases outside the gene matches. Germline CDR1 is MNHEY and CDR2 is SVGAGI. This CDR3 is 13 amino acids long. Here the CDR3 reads CAVSPGGGHGYTF. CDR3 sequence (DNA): TGTGCCGTATCCCCGGGAGGGGGCCATGGCTACACCTTC.

The CDR3 reads CASRDSHSGANVLTF. The CDR3 region has the DNA TGTGCCAGCAGGGACAGCCACTCTGGGGCCAACGTCCTGACTTTC. This chain links TRBV11-2 with TRBJ2-6, with D possibly being TRBD1 (6 bases). Germline CDR1 and CDR2: SGHAT and FQNNGV. The CDR3 covers 15 residues. The V gene lost 6 bases and the J gene lost 0 bases, with 9 bases spanning the gap. The full variable domain, in which reference TRBV11-2 and TRBJ2-6 provide the parts outside the CDR3, is EAGVAQSPRYKIIEKRQSVAFWCNPISGHATLYWYQQILGQGPKLLIQFQNNGVVDDSQLPKDRFSAERLKGVDSTLKIQPAKLEDSAVYLCASRDSHSGANVLTFGAGSRLTVL.

CDR3 protein: CASSVDGYTGDEKLFF. The CDR3 DNA sequence: TGTGCCAGCAGCGTAGATGGGTACACAGGGGATGAAAAACTGTTTTTT. The genes are TRBV9 and TRBJ1-4; 7 bases fit TRBD1. J lost 6 bases, V lost 0 bases, and 8 bases had no gene match. The CDR3 consists of 16 residues. The germline V gene encodes CDR1 SGDLS and CDR2 YYNGEE. Combining the CDR3 with reference TRBV9 and TRBJ1-4 gives the whole variable domain DSGVTQTPKHLITATGQRVTLRCSPRSGDLSVYWYQQSLDQGLQFLIQYYNGEERAKGNILERFSAQQFPDLHSELNLSSLELGDSALYFCASSVDGYTGDEKLFFGSGTQLSVL.

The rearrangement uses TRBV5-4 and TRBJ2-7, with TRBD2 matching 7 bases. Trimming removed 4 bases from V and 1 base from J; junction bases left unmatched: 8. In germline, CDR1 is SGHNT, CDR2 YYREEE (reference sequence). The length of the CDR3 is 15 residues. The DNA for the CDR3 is TGTGCCAGCAGCCCGGGGGGATCAGGATCCTACGAGCAGTACTTC. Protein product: CASSPGGSGSYEQYF.

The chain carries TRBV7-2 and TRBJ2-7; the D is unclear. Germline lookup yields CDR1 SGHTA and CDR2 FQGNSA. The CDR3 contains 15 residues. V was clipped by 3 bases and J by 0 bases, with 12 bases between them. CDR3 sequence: CASSFGGSSSYEQYF. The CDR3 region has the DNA TGTGCCAGCAGCTTTGGCGGCTCGAGCTCCTACGAGCAGTACTTC.

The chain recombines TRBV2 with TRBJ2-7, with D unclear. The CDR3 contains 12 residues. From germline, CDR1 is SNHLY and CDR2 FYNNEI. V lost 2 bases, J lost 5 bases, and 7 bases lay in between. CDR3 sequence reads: CASSEPAHEQYF. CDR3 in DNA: TGTGCCAGCAGTGAACCCGCTCACGAGCAGTACTTC.

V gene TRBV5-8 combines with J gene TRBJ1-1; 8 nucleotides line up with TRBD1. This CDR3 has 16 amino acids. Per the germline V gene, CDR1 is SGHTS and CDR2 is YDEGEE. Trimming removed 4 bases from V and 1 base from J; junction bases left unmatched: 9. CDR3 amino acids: CASSGPGTGSNTEAFF. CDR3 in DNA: TGTGCCAGCAGCGGTCCCGGGACAGGTTCGAACACTGAAGCTTTCTTT.

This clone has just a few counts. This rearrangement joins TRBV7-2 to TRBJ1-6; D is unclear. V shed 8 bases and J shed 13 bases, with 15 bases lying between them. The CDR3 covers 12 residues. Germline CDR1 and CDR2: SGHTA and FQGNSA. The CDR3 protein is CASGSLFRPLHF. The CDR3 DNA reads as TGTGCCAGCGGCTCTCTGTTCCGGCCCCTCCACTTT.

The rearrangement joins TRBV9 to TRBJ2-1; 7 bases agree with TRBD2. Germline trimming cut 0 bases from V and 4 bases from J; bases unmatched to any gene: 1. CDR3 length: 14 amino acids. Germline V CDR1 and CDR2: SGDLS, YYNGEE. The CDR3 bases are TGTGCCAGCAGCGTAGGGACTAGATACAATGAGCAGTTCTTC. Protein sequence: CASSVGTRYNEQFF.

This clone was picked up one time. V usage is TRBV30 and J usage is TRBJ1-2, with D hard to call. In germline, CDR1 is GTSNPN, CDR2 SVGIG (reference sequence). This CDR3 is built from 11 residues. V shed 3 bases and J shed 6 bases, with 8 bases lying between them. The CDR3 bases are TGTGCCTGGAGGGGAGGGAATGGCTACACCTTC. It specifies CAWRGGNGYTF.

The CDR3 is CASSLEWSPPSSYNSPLHF. CDR3 coding DNA: TGTGCCAGCAGTTTGGAGTGGTCCCCGCCAAGCTCCTATAATTCACCCCTCCACTTT. The V call is TRBV27, the J call TRBJ1-6; D call uncertain. Germline V gives CDR1 MNHEY, CDR2 SMNVEV (reference sequence). V was pared by 3 bases and J by 0 bases, with 18 bases between. The CDR3 is made up of 19 amino acids.

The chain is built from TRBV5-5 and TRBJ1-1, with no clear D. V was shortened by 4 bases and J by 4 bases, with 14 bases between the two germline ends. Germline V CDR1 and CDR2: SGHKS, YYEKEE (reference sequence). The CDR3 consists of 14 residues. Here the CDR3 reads CASSQDARSTEAFF. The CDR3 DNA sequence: TGTGCCAGCAGCCAGGACGCTCGGAGCACTGAAGCTTTCTTT.

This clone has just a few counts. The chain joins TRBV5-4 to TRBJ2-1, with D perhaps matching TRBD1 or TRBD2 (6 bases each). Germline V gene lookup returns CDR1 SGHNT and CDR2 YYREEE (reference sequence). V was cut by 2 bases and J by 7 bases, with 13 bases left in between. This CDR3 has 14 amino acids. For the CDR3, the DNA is TGTGCCAGCAGCTTCGCTCTAGGGGGGAATGAGCAGTTCTTC. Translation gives CASSFALGGNEQFF.

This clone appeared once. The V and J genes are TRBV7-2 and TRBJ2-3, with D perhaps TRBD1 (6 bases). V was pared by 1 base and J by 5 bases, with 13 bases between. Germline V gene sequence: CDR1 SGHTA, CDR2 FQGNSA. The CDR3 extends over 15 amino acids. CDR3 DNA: TGTGCCAGCAGCTTAGGGAGAAAACAGGGAGATACGCAGTATTTT. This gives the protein CASSLGRKQGDTQYF.

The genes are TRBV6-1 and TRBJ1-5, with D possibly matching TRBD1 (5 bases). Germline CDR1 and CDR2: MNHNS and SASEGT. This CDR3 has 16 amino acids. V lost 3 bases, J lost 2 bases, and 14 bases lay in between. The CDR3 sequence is CASSDGFRGGNQPQHF. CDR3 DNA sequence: TGTGCCAGCAGTGACGGTTTTAGAGGGGGCAATCAGCCCCAGCATTTT.

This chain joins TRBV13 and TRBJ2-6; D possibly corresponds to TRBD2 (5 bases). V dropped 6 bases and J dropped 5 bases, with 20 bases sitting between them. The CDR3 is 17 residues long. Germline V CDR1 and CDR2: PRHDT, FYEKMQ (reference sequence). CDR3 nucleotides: TGTGCCAGCAGGATTCTGGGAGTACAAAGTCGGGCCAACGTCCTGACTTTC. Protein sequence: CASRILGVQSRANVLTF. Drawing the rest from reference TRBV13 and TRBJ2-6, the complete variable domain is AAGVIQSPRHLIKEKRETATLKCYPIPRHDTVYWYQQGPGQDPQFLISFYEKMQSDKGSIPDRFSAQQFSDYHSELNMSSLELGDSALYFCASRILGVQSRANVLTFGAGSRLTVL.

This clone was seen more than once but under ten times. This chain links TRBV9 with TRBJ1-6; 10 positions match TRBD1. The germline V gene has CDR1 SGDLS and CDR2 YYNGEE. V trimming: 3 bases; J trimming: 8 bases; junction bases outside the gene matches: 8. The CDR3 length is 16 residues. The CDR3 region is CASSGRTGGGYSPLHF. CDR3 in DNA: TGTGCCAGCAGCGGGCGGACAGGGGGAGGTTATTCACCCCTCCACTTT.